The 9 T cell receptor beta chains listed next were all sequenced from one sample in a study of shared clonotypes between healthy human individuals. Sequencing used immunoSEQ multiplex PCR; TCRdb keeps in-frame clones, though not all of them. The sample has approximately 1.1 million clones, around three quarters seen once; the top ten hold roughly 0.56%. The sequencing sample was made of memory CD4+ T cells from PBMCs. Subset in this sample: CD45RA-negative fraction. These receptor sequences come from a man between 18 and 29 years old in good health. Some clones in this sample may be carry-over from other donors' samples.

The chain uses TRBV18 and TRBJ1-4; D may be TRBD1 (5 bases). Germline-derived CDR1 and CDR2 are KGHSH and LQKENI. This CDR3 contains 16 residues. Trimming stripped 1 base from V and 6 bases from J, with 15 bases between. CDR3 bases: TGTGCCAGCTCACCACTTACGATCCAGGGCGATGAAAAACTGTTTTTT. Translated: CASSPLTIQGDEKLFF.

In nucleotides, the CDR3 is TGTGCCAGCATTTCGGGCGGGCGGGAGACCTCCTACGAGCAGTACTTC. Translating gives CASISGGRETSYEQYF. The gene calls are TRBV28 and TRBJ2-7; 7 bases match TRBD2. The CDR3 spans 16 residues. V trimming: 7 bases; J trimming: 0 bases; junction bases outside the gene matches: 12. Germline CDR1 and CDR2: MDHEN and SYDVKM.

This clone was detected once. The V and J genes are TRBV11-2 and TRBJ1-5; 7 positions agree with TRBD1. Germline assignment: CDR1 SGHAT and CDR2 FQNNGV. V shed 5 bases, J shed 0 bases, and the junction held 7 bases outside the gene matches. This CDR3 has 16 amino acids. The CDR3 bases are TGTGCCAGCAGCCTGGGACAGCAACGTAGCAATCAGCCCCAGCATTTT. Translated, it gives CASSLGQQRSNQPQHF.

This clone was observed a handful of times. The chain is built from TRBV19 and TRBJ2-7, with 8 bases fitting TRBD1. The CDR3 has 15 residues. Germline V gene lookup returns CDR1 LNHDA and CDR2 SQIVND (reference sequence). The J segment lost 3 bases and the V segment lost 3 bases, leaving 7 bases of the junction unmatched. The CDR3 coding sequence is TGTGCCAGTAGTATGAAGCCGGGGACAGGCTACGAGCAGTACTTC. As protein: CASSMKPGTGYEQYF.

The chain recombines TRBV4-3 with TRBJ1-3; 7 bases line up with TRBD1. This CDR3 spans 16 amino acids. V gave up 4 bases and J gave up 2 bases; unmatched junction bases: 8. Germline V gene data show CDR1 as LGHNA and CDR2 as YSLEER. CDR3 in amino acids: CASSPGGTGAGNTIYF. Written as DNA, the CDR3 is TGCGCCAGCAGCCCCGGAGGAACAGGGGCTGGAAACACCATATATTTT.

The chain employs TRBV7-9 and TRBJ2-2, with TRBD1 matching 8 bases. This CDR3 spans 16 amino acids. Germline-derived CDR1 and CDR2 are SEHNR and FQNEAQ (reference sequence). The trim removed 0 bases at V and 6 bases at J, leaving 6 bases unmatched. DNA of the CDR3: TGTGCCAGCAGCTTAGCGCGGACAGGGCGACCCGGGGAGCTGTTTTTT. Protein: CASSLARTGRPGELFF.

Regarding this clone: The junction departs from the called germline gene at one end, perhaps through a read error. The rearrangement links TRBV28 to TRBJ2-7; D is uncertain. CDR3 length equals 13 residues. Germline V gene sequence: CDR1 MDHEN, CDR2 SYDVKM. Here the CDR3 reads CASSFVVDSWLRF. The CDR3 coding sequence is TGTGCCAGCAGTTTCGTAGTCGACTCCTGGCTTAGGTTC.

The rearrangement uses TRBV6-4 and TRBJ2-1; TRBD2 matches at 14 bases. V shed 5 bases, J shed 7 bases, and the junction held 7 bases outside the gene matches. CDR3 size: 16 residues. CDR1 is MRHNA, CDR2 SNTAGT, per germline. The CDR3 nucleotides are TGTGCCAGCAGTCGACTAGCGGGAGGGGCTGATAATGAGCAGTTCTTC. It specifies CASSRLAGGADNEQFF.

The chain has TRBV18 and TRBJ2-3; 8 bases line up with TRBD2. The CDR3 sequence is 17 residues long. The ends lost 5 bases at V and 1 base at J; junction bases unmatched: 11. From germline, CDR1 is KGHSH and CDR2 LQKENI. The CDR3 loop reads CASSANPSGSGTDTQYF. CDR3 nucleotides: TGTGCCAGCTCAGCTAACCCCAGCGGGAGTGGCACAGATACGCAGTATTTT.